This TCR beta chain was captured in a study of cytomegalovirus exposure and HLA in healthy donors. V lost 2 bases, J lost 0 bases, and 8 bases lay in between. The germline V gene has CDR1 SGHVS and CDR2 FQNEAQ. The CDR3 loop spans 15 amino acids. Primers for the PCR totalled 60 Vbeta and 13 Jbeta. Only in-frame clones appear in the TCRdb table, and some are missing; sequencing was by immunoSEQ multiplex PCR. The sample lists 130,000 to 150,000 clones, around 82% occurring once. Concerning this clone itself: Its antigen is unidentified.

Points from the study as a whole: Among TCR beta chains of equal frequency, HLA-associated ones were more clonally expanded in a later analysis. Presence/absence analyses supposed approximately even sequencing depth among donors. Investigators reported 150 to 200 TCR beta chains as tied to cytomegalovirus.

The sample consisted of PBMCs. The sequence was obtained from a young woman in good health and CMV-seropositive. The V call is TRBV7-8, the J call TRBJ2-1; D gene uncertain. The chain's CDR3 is CASSLSGFSYNEQFF. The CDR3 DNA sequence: TGTGCCAGCAGCTTATCCGGTTTCTCCTACAATGAGCAGTTCTTC.